This TCR beta chain was captured by sequencing in a study of early T cells in non-severe SARS-CoV-2 infection. The overall study: Chains were unpaired, as sequencing was done on bulk RNA from unsorted whole blood.

In this sample, this clonotype turned up a few times. No antigen is known for it. The TCR library protocol was used to attach unique molecular identifiers. These identifiers were attached to individual cDNA molecules. TCRdb processed the 5' RACE reads anew with MiXCR; each CDR3 protein has one entry. The data show some 96,000 distinct CDR3 sequences, approximately 15% seen once. Findings and caveats of the study: Clonotype matching in VDJdb favored anti-spike CD8 responses and did not capture private and CD4 specificities.

The CDR3 consists of 15 residues. The J segment lost 7 bases and the V segment lost 6 bases, leaving 14 bases of the junction unmatched. Germline V lookup: CDR1 DFQATT, CDR2 SNEGSKA (reference sequence). Specimen: whole blood. The rearrangement joins TRBV20-1 to TRBJ2-2; the match to TRBD2 covers 7 bases. This clonotype originated in an adult who was a healthcare worker with PCR-confirmed SARS-CoV-2 infection or an uninfected control (not recorded which). Here the CDR3 reads CSAKTWAGVFGELFF. In DNA, the CDR3 is TGCAGTGCCAAAACTTGGGCGGGAGTTTTCGGGGAGCTGTTTTTT.